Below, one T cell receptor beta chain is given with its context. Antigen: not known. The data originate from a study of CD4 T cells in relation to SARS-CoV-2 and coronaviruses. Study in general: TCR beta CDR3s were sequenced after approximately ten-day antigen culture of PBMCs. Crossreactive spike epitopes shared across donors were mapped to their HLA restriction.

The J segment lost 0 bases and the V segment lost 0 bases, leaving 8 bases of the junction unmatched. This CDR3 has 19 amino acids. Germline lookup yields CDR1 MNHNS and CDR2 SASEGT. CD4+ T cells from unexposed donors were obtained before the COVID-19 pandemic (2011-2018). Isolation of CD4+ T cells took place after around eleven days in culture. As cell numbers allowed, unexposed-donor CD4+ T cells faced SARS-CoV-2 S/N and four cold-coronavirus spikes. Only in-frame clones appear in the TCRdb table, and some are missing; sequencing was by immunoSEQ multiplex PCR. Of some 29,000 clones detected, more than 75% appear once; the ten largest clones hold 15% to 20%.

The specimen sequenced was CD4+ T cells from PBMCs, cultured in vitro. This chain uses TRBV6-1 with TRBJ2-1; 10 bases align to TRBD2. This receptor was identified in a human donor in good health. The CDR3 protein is CASSEALAGEVSSYNEQFF. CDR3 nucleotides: TGTGCCAGCAGTGAAGCGCTAGCGGGGGAGGTGAGCTCCTACAATGAGCAGTTCTTC.